A selection of T cell receptor beta chains follows, all from one sample in a study of T cell responses to AZD1222 COVID-19 vaccine. Sequencing was performed with immunoSEQ multiplex PCR; in TCRdb, only in-frame clones are kept and a portion is missing. The table shows about 180,000 clones, with roughly 92% occurring only once. The sequencing here drew on peripheral blood, taken on day 0 of AZD1222 vaccination. The source is an adult in good health. Each CDR3 is given with its conserved first and last residue. The D gene is left open where the match is weak. The listing skips clone size in some rows; elsewhere it reads once, few, many or a size class.

TRBV5-1	TRBJ1-2	TRBD1	.	CASSLAGTVSRGYTF	TGCGCCAGCAGCTTGGCCGGGACAGTTTCGCGTGGCTACACCTTC
TRBV6-5	TRBJ2-7	.	.	CASSIRQAYEQYF	TGTGCCAGCAGTATCCGACAGGCCTACGAGCAGTACTTC
TRBV18	TRBJ1-2	.	.	CASSPVQGYGYTF	TGTGCCAGCTCACCAGTCCAGGGCTATGGCTACACCTTC
TRBV2	TRBJ1-4	TRBD1	.	CANRQGTREKLFF	TGTGCCAACCGACAGGGCACTAGGGAAAAACTGTTTTTT
TRBV6-5	TRBJ2-2	.	.	CASRSGTNTGELFF	TGTGCCAGCAGGTCCGGTACGAACACCGGGGAGCTGTTTTTT
TRBV5-1	TRBJ1-4	.	.	CASRLNNEKLFF	TGCGCCAGCAGACTCAATAATGAAAAACTGTTTTTT
TRBV6-6	TRBJ1-1	.	once	CASSYNPSMNTEAFF	TGTGCCAGCAGTTACAATCCTTCTATGAACACTGAAGCTTTCTTT
TRBV27	TRBJ1-2	.	.	CARQDFNYGYTF	TGTGCCAGACAGGACTTTAACTATGGCTACACCTTC
TRBV19	TRBJ2-1	.	.	CASSIVGVGSYNEQFF	TGTGCCAGTAGTATAGTGGGTGTTGGCTCCTACAATGAGCAGTTCTTC
TRBV2	TRBJ2-1	TRBD1	.	CASSGDRGAYNEQFF	TGTGCCAGTTCCGGGGACAGGGGGGCCTACAATGAGCAGTTCTTC
TRBV7-2	TRBJ2-7	TRBD2	.	CASSLNVAGVEQYF	TGTGCCAGCAGCTTAAACGTAGCGGGAGTCGAGCAGTACTTC
TRBV9	TRBJ2-2	.	.	CASSVGPSLSTGELFF	TGTGCCAGCAGCGTAGGACCTAGTCTTTCCACCGGGGAGCTGTTTTTT
TRBV25-1	TRBJ1-4	.	once	CASALTTNEKLFF	TGTGCCAGCGCCCTGACAACTAATGAAAAACTGTTTTTT
TRBV5-4	TRBJ2-1	.	few	CASSFTLYDNEQFF	TGTGCCAGCAGCTTTACCCTGTACGACAATGAGCAGTTCTTC
TRBV5-4	TRBJ2-2	TRBD2	.	CASSLAGVGGELFF	TGTGCCAGCAGCCTGGCGGGAGTAGGCGGGGAGCTGTTTTTT
TRBV6-5	TRBJ1-3	TRBD1	.	CASGPNDRAGNTIYF	TGTGCCAGCGGGCCGAACGACAGGGCTGGAAACACCATATATTTT
TRBV9	TRBJ2-7	TRBD2	.	CASSSLTSGAYEQYF	TGTGCCAGCAGTTCCCTGACTAGCGGGGCCTACGAGCAGTACTTC
TRBV6-5	TRBJ2-5	TRBD1	.	CASSFLTGVSETQYF	TGTGCCAGCAGCTTTTTAACAGGGGTGTCAGAGACCCAGTACTTC
TRBV7-9	TRBJ1-3	TRBD1	.	CASSPGGVGNTIYF	TGTGCCAGCAGTCCAGGGGGAGTGGGAAACACCATATATTTT
TRBV12-3/TRBV12-4	TRBJ1-2	.	.	CASSFNTGNGYTF	TGTGCCAGCAGTTTTAACACAGGGAATGGCTACACCTTC
TRBV7-9	TRBJ2-7	TRBD2	.	CASSSGLAGGPSEYF	TGTGCCAGCAGCTCGGGACTAGCGGGAGGGCCATCAGAGTACTTC
TRBV7-9	TRBJ1-1	TRBD1	.	CASSSSGADRLKGEAFF	TGTGCCAGCAGCTCCTCCGGGGCGGACAGGTTAAAGGGTGAAGCTTTCTTT
TRBV11-3	TRBJ2-1	TRBD2	.	CASSRSGSSYNEQFF	TGTGCCAGCAGCCGGAGCGGGAGCTCCTACAATGAGCAGTTCTTC
TRBV9	TRBJ1-1	.	.	CASSVDTLGTMNTEAFF	TGTGCCAGCAGCGTAGACACCCTTGGTACTATGAACACTGAAGCTTTCTTT
TRBV7-6	TRBJ2-1	TRBD1	.	CASSPAGQASGEQFF	TGTGCCAGCAGCCCGGCGGGACAGGCGTCCGGGGAGCAGTTCTTC
TRBV6-1	TRBJ2-3	.	.	CASSEMQVNTDTQYF	TGTGCCAGCAGTGAAATGCAGGTAAACACAGATACGCAGTATTTT
TRBV7-6	TRBJ2-1	TRBD1	.	CASSLRLGQGVNHNEQFF	TGTGCCAGCAGCTTACGATTAGGACAGGGCGTTAATCACAATGAGCAGTTCTTC
TRBV18	TRBJ2-1	.	.	CASSPNFGQGPNNEQFF	TGTGCCAGCTCACCAAATTTTGGGCAGGGACCTAACAATGAGCAGTTCTTC
TRBV7-2	TRBJ2-3	TRBD2	.	CASSLPSGITDTQYF	TGTGCCAGCAGCTTACCCAGCGGGATCACAGATACGCAGTATTTT
TRBV5-1	TRBJ1-1	TRBD1	.	CASSFGQGDEAFF	TGCGCCAGCAGCTTCGGACAGGGGGATGAAGCTTTCTTT
TRBV12-3/TRBV12-4	TRBJ1-2	.	.	CASRADRRYGYTF	TGTGCCAGCAGGGCAGACAGACGCTATGGCTACACCTTC
TRBV2	TRBJ2-1	.	.	CKGAASYNEQFF	TGTAAAGGCGCCGCCTCCTACAATGAGCAGTTCTTC
TRBV20-1	TRBJ2-1	.	.	CSARSDWEQFF	TGCAGTGCTAGAAGCGACTGGGAGCAGTTCTTC
TRBV2	TRBJ1-1	.	once	CASSPARQVNTEAFF	TGTGCCAGCAGTCCAGCGAGACAGGTGAACACTGAAGCTTTCTTT
TRBV10-2	TRBJ1-3	TRBD1	.	CASSIPRDSMSGNTIYF	TGCGCCAGTTCTATCCCTCGGGACAGTATGTCCGGAAACACCATATATTTT
TRBV7-9	TRBJ2-2	TRBD1	.	CASSSETGQGNTGELFF	TGTGCCAGCAGCTCGGAGACGGGACAGGGGAACACCGGGGAGCTGTTTTTT
TRBV5-1	TRBJ1-1	.	.	CASSLDSGGTEAFF	TGCGCCAGCAGCTTGGACTCCGGCGGGACTGAAGCTTTCTTT
TRBV3-1/TRBV3-2	TRBJ2-1	TRBD2	.	CASSQAHPGTSGVPNEQFF	TGTGCCAGCAGCCAAGCCCACCCGGGGACTAGCGGGGTACCAAATGAGCAGTTCTTC
TRBV5-6	TRBJ2-3	.	.	CASSFLDTDTQYF	TGTGCCAGCAGCTTCCTAGACACAGATACGCAGTATTTT
TRBV3-1/TRBV3-2	TRBJ2-7	TRBD2	.	CASSRGLAGYEQYF	TGTGCCAGCAGCCGGGGACTAGCGGGGTACGAGCAGTACTTC
TRBV5-6	TRBJ1-5	.	.	CASSSRGDQPQHF	TGTGCCAGCAGCTCCCGGGGGGATCAGCCCCAGCATTTT
TRBV5-1	TRBJ2-5	TRBD2	.	CASSPASGRAPETQYF	TGCGCCAGCAGTCCCGCTAGCGGGAGGGCCCCAGAGACCCAGTACTTC
TRBV2	TRBJ1-1	.	.	CASSAEGLGTEAFF	TGTGCCAGCAGTGCTGAGGGGTTGGGTACTGAAGCTTTCTTT
TRBV30	TRBJ1-2	.	.	CAWSPLGRSGYTF	TGTGCCTGGAGCCCGCTGGGCAGGAGTGGCTACACCTTC
TRBV6-5	TRBJ1-6	TRBD1	.	CASSRTGGNSPLHF	TGTGCCAGCAGTCGGACAGGCGGGAATTCACCCCTCCACTTT
TRBV9	TRBJ1-1	.	few	CASSVAWDSMNTEAFF	TGTGCCAGCAGCGTAGCATGGGACTCCATGAACACTGAAGCTTTCTTT
TRBV11-2	TRBJ2-1	.	.	CASRLGVGSTAHEQFF	TGTGCCAGCCGCCTTGGCGTTGGATCCACGGCTCATGAGCAGTTCTTC
TRBV27	TRBJ1-3	.	.	CASSLKPVSGNTIYF	TGTGCCAGCAGTTTAAAGCCAGTCTCTGGAAACACCATATATTTT
TRBV24-1	TRBJ2-6	.	.	CATSDAPGKGGANVLTF	TGTGCCACCAGTGATGCTCCGGGGAAAGGTGGGGCCAACGTCCTGACTTTC
TRBV7-6	TRBJ1-2	TRBD1	.	CASSPGQGALNYGYTF	TGTGCCAGCAGCCCCGGACAGGGTGCTCTTAACTATGGCTACACCTTC